The clone carrying this T cell receptor (beta chain) has only one observation. Antigen: not known. This entry belongs to a study of radiotherapy plus CTLA-4 blockade in lung cancer. General observations from the study: How blood T cell clones changed early, along with interferon-beta, reportedly forecast response best.

The repertoire was sequenced with immunoSEQ multiplex PCR; TCRdb's copy has only in-frame clones and lacks some. In the table there are around 100,000 clones, around 84% of which are singletons. The CDR3 consists of 11 residues. V shed 5 bases and J shed 4 bases, with 6 bases lying between them. Germline lookup yields CDR1 SGHVS and CDR2 FQNEAQ. This specimen was peripheral blood, taken from a patient treated with radiotherapy plus ipilimumab. The sequence was obtained from a human donor with non-small cell lung cancer that progressed on radiotherapy plus ipilimumab. Some clones in this sample may be carry-over from other donors' samples. This chain uses TRBV7-8 with TRBJ2-7; D is uncertain. The CDR3 nucleotides are TGTGCCAGCAGCCCGGATTACGAGCAGTACTTC. Protein sequence: CASSPDYEQYF.